Reported below is one TCR beta chain. V was clipped by 5 bases and J by 5 bases, with 19 bases between them. This CDR3 comprises 16 residues. CDR1 is MNHEY, CDR2 SMNVEV, per germline (reference sequence). This record comes from a study of T cells after yellow fever vaccination. The 5'RACE template-switching step produced TCR cDNA and added a universal primer site and UMIs. Each CDR3 protein is one row after TCRdb ran MiXCR on the 5' RACE reads. The sample records about 120,000 distinct CDR3 sequences, about 8.4% being singletons. Material: CD8+ T cells sorted from PBMCs, obtained on the day of the yellow fever booster vaccination. This chain joins TRBV27 and TRBJ2-1, with D perhaps assigned TRBD1 or TRBD2 (5 bases each). The TCR comes from a young man who received the YFV17D yellow fever vaccine. The CDR3 DNA is TGTGCCAGCAGTCTTATCGGGGCGCTGAGGAACAATGAGCAGTTCTTC. It yields the protein CASSLIGALRNNEQFF.